This T cell receptor (beta chain) was captured by sequencing in a study of beta chain features in type 1 diabetes. For the study at large: Examined across all samples were roughly 100 million sorted cells. Broader study findings: There was a moderate but significant shortening of TCRB CDR3s in all four CD4+ subsets of Type 1 diabetes patients. Sequencing from cDNA could over-represent high-TCR-expressing cells.

This clone turned up a few times. The antigen remains unidentified. Researchers reported sorting CD4+ naive, central memory, regulatory and stem cell-like memory cells via CD45RO/CCR7/CD25/CD127/CD95/CD27. The authors obtained over 95% purity in all sorted populations. Expressed TCRB transcripts got sequenced, as all isolated RNA was reverse transcribed. The method was immunoSEQ multiplex PCR; TCRdb's version includes in-frame clones alone and lacks a portion of them. The sample shows under 300,000 clones, around 13% of them seen only once. Per the germline V gene, CDR1 is SGHTA and CDR2 is FQGNSA. With V trimmed by 5 bases and J by 0 bases, 9 bases remained unmatched. This CDR3 has 17 residues.

This clonotype was obtained from a man under 40 with type 1 diabetes. Sequenced: naive CD4+ T cells from blood. The J gene is TRBJ2-4, the V gene TRBV7-2, with 8 bases lining up with TRBD1. CDR3 bases: TGTGCCAGCAGCAGTCGGACAGGGAGCCTAGCCAAAAACATTCAGTACTTC. Translating gives CASSSRTGSLAKNIQYF.